Below are 9 T cell receptor beta chains sequenced from a single sample in a study of blood T cell repertoires in COVID-19. TCRdb's copy holds only in-frame clones and misses some; the assay was immunoSEQ multiplex PCR. The sample yields 90,000 to 150,000 clones, approximately 87% seen once. Specimen: peripheral blood. The origin of the receptors is a man aged 55 to 69 with acute or convalescent COVID-19.

The chain links TRBV2 to TRBJ2-7; TRBD2 is a possible D gene (6 bases). The germline gives CDR1 SNHLY, CDR2 FYNNEI. V was shortened by 4 bases and J by 3 bases, with 16 bases between the two germline ends. CDR3 length: 15 amino acids. CDR3 bases: TGTGCCAGCAGTGCCGTGGCGGGACCCATCTACGAGCAGTACTTC. Translation gives CASSAVAGPIYEQYF.

This clone has at least ten counts. This chain uses TRBV2 with TRBJ2-7; TRBD2 might be the D (5 bases). The CDR3 loop spans 15 amino acids. Per germline, CDR1 SNHLY and CDR2 FYNNEI. Between the trimmed V and J ends, which lost 1 base and 2 bases, there was a span of 12 bases. The CDR3 nucleotides are TGTGCCAGCAGTGAAGAAGAGGGCGAAACCTACGAGCAGTACTTC. It codes for CASSEEEGETYEQYF.

The chain links TRBV18 to TRBJ1-1; D might be TRBD1 (5 bases). There are 16 residues in the CDR3. With 5 bases removed from V and 0 bases from J, the gap between germline ends came to 16 bases. CDR1 KGHSH and CDR2 LQKENI come from the germline V gene. The CDR3 nucleotides are TGTGCCAGCTCATCCCTCGGGGGGGAAATGAACACTGAAGCTTTCTTT. Its protein product is CASSSLGGEMNTEAFF.

This clone was seen a few times. J is TRBJ1-5 and V is TRBV11-2; 9 bases are a match to TRBD1. CDR1 SGHAT and CDR2 FQNNGV come from the germline V gene. CDR3 size: 15 residues. Trimming took 5 bases from V and 4 from J; bases not matched to a gene: 6. The CDR3 DNA reads TGTGCCAGCAGCCCGGGGACAGGGAAGAATCAGCCCCAGCATTTT. Translated, it gives CASSPGTGKNQPQHF.

This clone occurred a few times. The chain has TRBV11-2 and TRBJ1-6; a weak D match, TRBD1 (6 bases). Germline V gene data show CDR1 as SGHAT and CDR2 as FQNNGV. The CDR3 contains 15 residues. V lost 3 bases, J lost 6 bases, and 12 bases lay in between. The CDR3 sequence is CASSLTGESNSPLHF. CDR3 in DNA: TGTGCCAGCAGCTTGACAGGCGAGAGTAATTCACCCCTCCACTTT.

This rearrangement joins TRBV5-1 to TRBJ2-7, with D perhaps matching TRBD1 (6 bases). This CDR3 spans 15 amino acids. Trimming removed 0 bases at V and 0 bases at J, with 10 bases between. Per germline, CDR1 SGHRS and CDR2 YFSETQ. The CDR3 sequence is CASSLGGTPSYEQYF. As DNA, the CDR3 is TGCGCCAGCAGCTTGGGGGGGACACCCTCCTACGAGCAGTACTTC. The full variable domain, with the rest looked up from reference TRBV5-1 and TRBJ2-7, is KAGVTQTPRYLIKTRGQQVTLSCSPISGHRSVSWYQQTPGQGLQFLFEYFSETQRNKGNFPGRFSGRQFSNSRSEMNVSTLELGDSALYLCASSLGGTPSYEQYFGPGTRLTVT.

The rearrangement links TRBV7-9 to TRBJ2-7; no clear D. The germline V gene encodes CDR1 SEHNR and CDR2 FQNEAQ (reference sequence). Trimming removed 4 bases at V and 7 bases at J, with 11 bases between. This CDR3 region has 12 residues. The CDR3 coding sequence is TGTGCCAGCAGCTCCGACCTAGGAGAGCAGTACTTC. Translating gives CASSSDLGEQYF.

This chain joins TRBV5-1 and TRBJ2-1, with a tentative D call TRBD2 (5 bases). The V end lost 0 bases, the J end lost 0 bases, and 10 bases lay between the germline ends. CDR3 size: 16 residues. Germline V gene data show CDR1 as SGHRS and CDR2 as YFSETQ. The DNA of the CDR3 is TGCGCCAGCAGCTTGGACTTAGCGCACTCCTACAATGAGCAGTTCTTC. Residues: CASSLDLAHSYNEQFF.

This chain links TRBV4-2 with TRBJ2-7; 12 nucleotides match TRBD2. With 0 bases clipped from V and 7 bases from J, the junction kept 4 bases outside the gene matches. The CDR3 sequence is 15 residues long. Germline CDR1 is LGHNA and CDR2 is YNFKEQ. Here the CDR3 reads CASSQELAGGGEQYF. The CDR3, as DNA: TGTGCCAGCAGCCAAGAACTAGCGGGAGGAGGAGAGCAGTACTTC.